This entry concerns a single T cell receptor beta chain. This specimen belongs to a study of blood T cell repertoires in COVID-19. Trimming took 2 bases from V and 0 from J, leaving 10 bases between them. CDR1 is GTSNPN and CDR2 is SVGIG in the germline V gene (reference sequence). This CDR3 is built from 14 residues. Sequenced by immunoSEQ multiplex PCR; TCRdb stores in-frame clones only, minus some. The sample shows more than 95,000 clones, about 86% of them seen only once. This TCR was sampled from a human donor in a cohort sampled during active COVID-19. The chain recombines TRBV30 with TRBJ1-1; no firm D call. The sequenced material came from peripheral blood. The CDR3 region has the DNA TGTGCCTGGAGTCGGAGAGGGCTGAACACTGAAGCTTTCTTT. Its protein product is CAWSRRGLNTEAFF. The complete variable domain, with remaining parts taken from reference TRBV30 and TRBJ1-1, reads SQTIHQWPATLVQPVGSPLSLECTVEGTSNPNLYWYRQAAGRGLQLLFYSVGIGQISSEVPQNLSASRPQDRQFILSSKKLLLSDSGFYLCAWSRRGLNTEAFFGQGTRLTVV.